This passage covers 25 T cell receptor beta chains from one sample sequenced in a study of T-cell reconstitution after alpha-beta-depleted transplantation in children. Using unique molecular identifiers, the investigators prepared the TCRbeta library. TCRdb independently ran MiXCR on the PCR reads; one entry per CDR3 protein. In the table there are fewer than 550,000 distinct CDR3 sequences, under 13% of which are singletons. The material sequenced was PBMCs from the stem cell graft donor, taken from the stem cell graft. The receptors shown here come from a human donor who donated a stem cell graft to a child with acute myeloid leukemia.

The rearrangement links TRBV19 to TRBJ2-3; D could derive from TRBD1 or TRBD2 (5 bases each). The germline CDR1 and CDR2 sequences are LNHDA and SQIVND (reference sequence). V was cut by 7 bases and J by 9 bases, with 14 bases left in between. This CDR3 region has 12 residues. The CDR3 sequence: CASTNYEGTQYF. The CDR3 DNA reads TGTGCCAGTACCAACTATGAGGGGACGCAGTATTTT.

This clonotype was detected only a few times. CDR3 loop: CSAQDREDYGYTF. In DNA, the CDR3 is TGCAGTGCTCAGGACAGGGAGGACTATGGCTACACCTTC. The genes are TRBV20-1 and TRBJ1-2; TRBD1 matches at 8 bases. The CDR3 runs 13 residues. The J segment lost 3 bases and the V segment lost 5 bases, leaving 5 bases of the junction unmatched. Germline V gene data show CDR1 as DFQATT and CDR2 as SNEGSKA (reference sequence).

This clonotype was seen a handful of times. The rearrangement links TRBV5-1 to TRBJ2-5, with D possibly matching TRBD2 (5 bases). CDR1 SGHRS and CDR2 YFSETQ come from the germline V gene. There are 14 residues in the CDR3. V dropped 4 bases and J dropped 1 base, with 11 bases sitting between them. The CDR3 DNA reads as TGCGCCAGCAGCCCGCCGGAGGTCCAAGAGACCCAGTACTTC. It translates to CASSPPEVQETQYF.

This clonotype was detected only a few times. The V and J genes are TRBV20-1 and TRBJ2-7; TRBD2 agrees at 14 bases. V shed 0 bases and J 6 bases; nucleotides not matched to a gene: 7. CDR1 DFQATT and CDR2 SNEGSKA come from the germline V gene (reference sequence). This CDR3 region has 16 residues. The CDR3 sequence is CSARDRGTSGSSEQYF. CDR3 bases: TGCAGTGCTAGAGATCGGGGGACTAGCGGGAGTAGCGAGCAGTACTTC.

This clonotype occurred many times. The chain recombines TRBV20-1 with TRBJ1-2; D remains unclear. Germline CDR1 reads DFQATT; CDR2 reads SNEGSKA (reference sequence). This CDR3 has 13 residues. V lost 6 bases and J 7 bases, leaving 18 bases between the germline ends. CDR3 DNA: TGCAGTGCCACAAGTGGAACAGCCGCTGGCTACACCTTC. Translating gives CSATSGTAAGYTF.

The chain employs TRBV14 and TRBJ2-3; D is uncertain. Trimming cost V 4 bases and J 1 base, with 12 bases left between them. Germline CDR1 is SGHDN and CDR2 is FVKESK. The CDR3 length is 15 residues. CDR3 residues: CASSRQLTGTDTQYF. The CDR3 DNA is TGTGCCAGCAGCCGCCAACTCACGGGCACAGATACGCAGTATTTT.

Ten or more counts support this clonotype. The J gene is TRBJ1-4, the V gene TRBV4-1, with D perhaps matching TRBD1 (6 bases). The CDR3 runs 16 residues. Germline CDR1 and CDR2: MGHRA and YSYEKL. V was shortened by 1 base and J by 0 bases, with 9 bases between the two germline ends. The DNA of the CDR3 is TGCGCCAGCAGCCAAGCGAGGGGGGCAACTAATGAAAAACTGTTTTTT. Its protein is CASSQARGATNEKLFF.

This clonotype was observed a few times. The gene calls are TRBV20-1 and TRBJ2-5, with D tentatively TRBD1 (5 bases). The CDR3 sequence is 13 residues long. Germline V gene data show CDR1 as DFQATT and CDR2 as SNEGSKA (reference sequence). The V end was cut by 3 bases, the J end by 0 bases, with 8 bases between. CDR3 region: CSARGPYQETQYF. The CDR3 bases are TGCAGTGCTAGGGGGCCGTACCAAGAGACCCAGTACTTC.

This clonotype was found a few times. A much more abundant neighbour one base away suggests this may be a read error. The genes are TRBV3-1 and TRBJ2-7; 9 bases agree with TRBD1. Germline lookup yields CDR1 LGHDT and CDR2 YNNKEL (reference sequence). V lost 4 bases, J lost 6 bases, and 4 bases stayed unmatched. This CDR3 spans 13 amino acids. Here the CDR3 DNA reads TGTGCCAGCAGCCCCGGGACAGGGAGCGAGCAGTACTTC. Its translation: CASSPGTGSEQYF.

This clonotype has more than one count but fewer than ten. This rearrangement joins TRBV7-2 to TRBJ2-5; D is uncertain. CDR1 is SGHTA, CDR2 FQGNSA, per germline. Trimming shortened V by 7 bases and J by 4 bases, and 7 bases separated the two germline ends. This CDR3 comprises 11 residues. The chain's CDR3 is CASKVRETQYF. CDR3 bases: TGTGCCAGCAAGGTTCGAGAGACCCAGTACTTC.

This clonotype was seen a few times. The chain joins TRBV25-1 to TRBJ2-3; D not resolved. The length of the CDR3 is 13 residues. CDR1 MGHDK and CDR2 SYGVNS come from the germline V gene. Trimming cost V 3 bases and J 6 bases, with 10 bases left between them. The CDR3 sequence is CASSDPGLDTQYF. CDR3 nucleotides: TGTGCCAGCAGTGACCCTGGGTTGGATACGCAGTATTTT.

The chain carries TRBV11-1 and TRBJ2-1; 8 bases are shared with TRBD2. The germline V gene encodes CDR1 SGHAT and CDR2 FQDESV (reference sequence). This CDR3 has 18 residues. V shed 4 bases and J 7 bases; nucleotides not matched to a gene: 18. The CDR3 loop is CASSYTSGDGIHVNEQFF. The DNA for the CDR3 is TGTGCCAGCAGCTATACTAGCGGAGATGGCATACACGTAAATGAGCAGTTCTTC.

Comment on this clonotype: This may come from a read error, since a much larger clone is one base off. The chain couples TRBV12-3 or TRBV12-4 to TRBJ2-5; D remains ambiguous. Trimming stripped 8 bases from V and 5 bases from J, with 12 bases between. CDR3 size: 12 residues. The chain's CDR3 is CASPKSRETQYF. CDR3 in DNA: TGTGCCAGCCCGAAGAGTCGTGAGACCCAGTACTTC.

This clonotype was picked up many times. At one end the junction does not follow the germline gene, possibly because of a read error. The V gene is TRBV7-9, the J gene TRBJ2-5; D unresolved. In germline, CDR1 is SEHNR, CDR2 FQNEAQ (reference sequence). The CDR3 totals 13 residues. The CDR3 here is CASSLKGQETQYF. DNA of the CDR3: TGCGCCAGCAGCTTGAAGGGACAAGAGACCCAGTACTTC.

The rearrangement links TRBV20-1 to TRBJ2-5, with D unresolved. The CDR3 runs 12 residues. V was shortened by 8 bases and J by 1 base, with 11 bases between the two germline ends. Germline CDR1 DFQATT, CDR2 SNEGSKA (reference sequence). Here the CDR3 reads CSPQPGQETQYF. CDR3 sequence (DNA): TGCAGTCCCCAACCAGGCCAAGAGACCCAGTACTTC.

The rearrangement links TRBV20-1 to TRBJ1-3, with TRBD1 identical over 8 bases. This CDR3 contains 14 residues. After removal of 6 bases from V and 3 bases from J, the junction contained 7 bases not matched to a gene. Germline CDR1 is DFQATT and CDR2 is SNEGSKA (reference sequence). The CDR3 DNA sequence: TGCAGTGCATCTCAGGGGGCGGGTGGAAACACCATATATTTT. Its protein is CSASQGAGGNTIYF.

This clonotype was found a few times. J is TRBJ1-1 and V is TRBV9, with D possibly being TRBD1 (6 bases). V was shortened by 3 bases and J by 5 bases, with 14 bases between the two germline ends. Germline V CDR1 and CDR2: SGDLS, YYNGEE. The CDR3 sequence is 14 residues long. The CDR3 DNA reads as TGTGCCAGCAGCGGAGACAGGAGGGGGACTGAAGCTTTCTTT. Amino acid sequence: CASSGDRRGTEAFF. The variable domain in full, completed from reference TRBV9 and TRBJ1-1, reads DSGVTQTPKHLITATGQRVTLRCSPRSGDLSVYWYQQSLDQGLQFLIQYYNGEERAKGNILERFSAQQFPDLHSELNLSSLELGDSALYFCASSGDRRGTEAFFGQGTRLTVV.

The table lists this clonotype with a few counts. The chain combines TRBV5-1 with TRBJ2-3; D may be TRBD1 (5 bases). Germline V lookup: CDR1 SGHRS, CDR2 YFSETQ. This CDR3 comprises 15 residues. Trimming stripped 1 base from V and 2 bases from J, with 11 bases between. CDR3 region: CASSLWQGDTDTQYF. The DNA for the CDR3 is TGCGCCAGCAGCTTGTGGCAGGGTGACACAGATACGCAGTATTTT.

V and J are TRBV7-2 and TRBJ2-5; 7 bases are shared with TRBD2. The CDR3 spans 14 residues. Trimming removed 2 bases from V and 4 bases from J; junction bases left unmatched: 4. In germline, CDR1 is SGHTA, CDR2 FQGNSA. CDR3: CASSLSRTRETQYF. The CDR3 DNA sequence: TGTGCCAGCAGCTTATCAAGGACTAGAGAGACCCAGTACTTC.

This clonotype was detected a few times. The chain recombines TRBV24-1 with TRBJ1-1; 7 positions agree with TRBD1. The CDR3 sequence is 17 residues long. V shed 7 bases, J shed 0 bases, and the junction held 13 bases outside the gene matches. CDR1 KGHDR and CDR2 SFDVKD come from the germline V gene. CDR3 nucleotide sequence: TGTGCCACCAGGAACGGCCGGGACAGCAAAATGAACACTGAAGCTTTCTTT. Translation gives CATRNGRDSKMNTEAFF.

This sequence joins TRBV12-3 or TRBV12-4 and TRBJ1-2, with D unresolved. V gave up 5 bases and J gave up 0 bases, with 13 bases separating them. The CDR3 covers 15 residues. CDR3 DNA sequence: TGTGCCAGCAGTCCGCGGACCGATCCTAACTATGGCTACACCTTC. Protein sequence: CASSPRTDPNYGYTF.

This chain links TRBV7-7 with TRBJ2-1, with TRBD2 matching 7 bases. CDR1 and CDR2 from the germline V gene are SSHAT and FNYEAQ (reference sequence). The CDR3 runs to 15 residues. In nucleotides, the CDR3 is TGTGCTATCAGCTCCGCCGGGACCCGGGGAGGGAAGCAGTTCTTC. Amino acid sequence: CAISSAGTRGGKQFF.

This clonotype was counted ten times or more. The chain employs TRBV30 and TRBJ1-4; D perhaps matches TRBD1 (6 bases). The CDR3 has 13 amino acids. V dropped 3 bases and J dropped 13 bases, with 18 bases sitting between them. Germline CDR1 reads GTSNPN; CDR2 reads SVGIG (reference sequence). In DNA form, the CDR3 reads TGTGCCTGGAGAACAACTATAGGACAGTCACTGTTTTTT. This translates into CAWRTTIGQSLFF. The variable domain in full, with the rest retrieved from reference TRBV30 and TRBJ1-4, is SQTIHQWPATLVQPVGSPLSLECTVEGTSNPNLYWYRQAAGRGLQLLFYSVGIGQISSEVPQNLSASRPQDRQFILSSKKLLLSDSGFYLCAWRTTIGQSLFFGSGTQLSVL.

This clonotype was counted only a few times. The chain carries TRBV5-1 and TRBJ2-3, with D maybe TRBD2 (6 bases). The length of the CDR3 is 16 residues. V dropped 2 bases and J dropped 4 bases, with 17 bases sitting between them. Germline loops: CDR1 SGHRS, CDR2 YFSETQ. The CDR3 loop reads CASSLSGEWSADTQYF. The CDR3, as DNA: TGCGCCAGCAGCTTATCGGGGGAGTGGAGCGCAGATACGCAGTATTTT.

The chain uses TRBV5-1 and TRBJ2-3, with TRBD1 as a possible D gene (6 bases). Germline CDR1 and CDR2: SGHRS and YFSETQ. V shed 4 bases and J shed 3 bases, with 18 bases lying between them. The CDR3 sequence is 16 residues long. The CDR3 sequence is CASSTLTGKVTDTQYF. Written as DNA, the CDR3 is TGCGCCAGCAGCACGTTAACAGGGAAGGTTACAGATACGCAGTATTTT.